This T cell receptor (beta chain) derives from a study of memory CD4+ T cells and cytomegalovirus serostatus. The V and J ends lost 1 base and 4 bases respectively, with 12 bases between them. The CDR3 is made up of 15 amino acids. Germline V gene data show CDR1 as SGDLS and CDR2 as YYNGEE. The protocol was immunoSEQ multiplex PCR, while the TCRdb copy is restricted to in-frame clones and leaves out a portion. The sample carries tens of thousands of clones, more than 65% recorded once. Single viable CD3+CD4+CD8-CD45RO+ cells were sorted as the memory CD4+ T cells. The chain is built from TRBV9 and TRBJ1-3, with D perhaps matching TRBD1 (6 bases). The sequenced sample consisted of memory CD4+ T cells from blood. This clonotype originated in an adult in good health and CMV-seronegative. Some clones in this sample may be carry-over from other donors' samples. The CDR3 coding sequence is TGTGCCAGCAGCGTATCGCCAGGGGACGGAAACACCATATATTTT. Translation gives CASSVSPGDGNTIYF.